This T cell receptor (beta chain) was sequenced during a study of shared clonotypes between healthy human individuals. Study results and limitations: The naive CD4 repertoires of a handful of donors were compared, and approximately 5% of clonotypes were shared.

Libraries were prepared by immunoSEQ multiplex PCR; TCRdb keeps only in-frame clonotypes and omits some of them. The sample has roughly 1.5 million clones; 95% to 99% are singletons. The CDR3 has 12 residues. Per germline, CDR1 KGHSH and CDR2 LQKENI. Trimming stripped 3 bases from V and 6 bases from J, with 9 bases between. The study separated CD4+ cells into CD45RA+ naive and CD45RA-negative memory subsets. Worth noting for this clone: Antigen: not known. Additional DNA sequences in this sample encode the identical CDR3.

This TCR was sampled from a man aged 25-45 years in good health. This rearrangement joins TRBV18 to TRBJ2-7; D gene unclear. Sequenced material: naive CD4+ T cells sorted from blood. Subset noted: CD45RA+ positively selected. This CDR3 reads CASSPTGFEQYF. The CDR3 DNA follows: TGTGCCAGCTCACCTACCGGGTTCGAGCAGTACTTC. The full variable domain, rest sourced from reference TRBV18 and TRBJ2-7, is NAGVMQNPRHLVRRRGQEARLRCSPMKGHSHVYWYRQLPEEGLKFMVYLQKENIIDESGMPKERFSAEFPKEGPSILRIQQVVRGDSAAYFCASSPTGFEQYFGPGTRLTVT.